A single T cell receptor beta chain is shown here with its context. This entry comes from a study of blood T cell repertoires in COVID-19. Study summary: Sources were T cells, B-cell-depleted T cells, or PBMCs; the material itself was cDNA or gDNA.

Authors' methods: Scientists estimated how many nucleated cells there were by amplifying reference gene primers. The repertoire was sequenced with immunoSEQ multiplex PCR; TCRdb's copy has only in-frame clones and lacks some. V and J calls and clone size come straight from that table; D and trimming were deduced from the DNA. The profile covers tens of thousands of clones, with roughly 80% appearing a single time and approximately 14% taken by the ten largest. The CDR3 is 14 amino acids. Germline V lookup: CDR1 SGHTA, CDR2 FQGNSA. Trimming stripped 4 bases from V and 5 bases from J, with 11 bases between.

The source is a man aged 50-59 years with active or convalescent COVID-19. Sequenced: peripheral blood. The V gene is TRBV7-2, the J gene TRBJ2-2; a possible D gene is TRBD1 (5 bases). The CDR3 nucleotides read TGTGCCAGCAGCTCTAGGGGCGGAACCGGGGAGCTGTTTTTT. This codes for CASSSRGGTGELFF. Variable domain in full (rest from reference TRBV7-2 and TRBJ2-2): GAGVSQSPSNKVTEKGKDVELRCDPISGHTALYWYRQSLGQGLEFLIYFQGNSAPDKSGLPSDRFSAERTGGSVSTLTIQRTQQEDSAVYLCASSSRGGTGELFFGEGSRLTVL.